This passage covers 6 T cell receptor beta chains from one sample sequenced in a study of shared clonotypes between healthy human individuals. The assay was immunoSEQ multiplex PCR, and TCRdb's table has in-frame clones only and misses some. The sample lists around 2,000,000 clones, 90% to 95% occurring once. Material: naive CD4+ T cells sorted from blood. The subset is: CD45RA+ positively selected. The receptor source for this set is a man between 18 and 29 years old in good health.

This chain links TRBV11-2 with TRBJ2-7; TRBD2 aligns across 11 bases. The V gene end was trimmed by 1 base and the J gene end by 8 bases; junction bases not matched to a gene: 7. Germline CDR1 and CDR2: SGHAT and FQNNGV. There are 15 residues in the CDR3. CDR3 in amino acids: CASSLGFSGGAQQYF. DNA for the CDR3: TGTGCCAGCAGCTTAGGGTTTAGCGGGGGGGCCCAGCAGTACTTC.

This clone was seen once. This specimen includes other DNA sequences encoding the same CDR3. The CDR3 sequence is CASSPDRSNQPQHF. The CDR3 bases are TGTGCCAGCTCTCCAGACAGAAGCAATCAGCCCCAGCATTTT. The chain joins TRBV18 to TRBJ1-5; perhaps TRBD1 as D (5 bases). CDR3 length equals 14 residues. Trimming took 6 bases from V and 1 from J, leaving 10 bases between them. Germline lookup yields CDR1 KGHSH and CDR2 LQKENI. The full variable domain, with the rest looked up from reference TRBV18 and TRBJ1-5, is NAGVMQNPRHLVRRRGQEARLRCSPMKGHSHVYWYRQLPEEGLKFMVYLQKENIIDESGMPKERFSAEFPKEGPSILRIQQVVRGDSAAYFCASSPDRSNQPQHFGDGTRLSIL.

V usage is TRBV25-1 and J usage is TRBJ1-1; D is unresolved. The CDR3 has 14 amino acids. Trimming cost V 9 bases and J 0 bases, with 14 bases left between them. The V gene's germline CDR1 is MGHDK and CDR2 SYGVNS. The CDR3 DNA follows: TGTGCCAGTCGCTACGACGGCATGAACACTGAAGCTTTCTTT. It translates to CASRYDGMNTEAFF.

V and J are TRBV27 and TRBJ1-5; a weak D match, TRBD1 (6 bases). The CDR3 loop spans 18 amino acids. The germline CDR1 and CDR2 sequences are MNHEY and SMNVEV (reference sequence). The germline V and J ends were trimmed by 6 bases and 1 base, with 22 bases remaining between them. DNA for the CDR3: TGTGCCAGCAGCCCCGGGACATTCGGGTTAGGGAGCAATCAGCCCCAGCATTTT. It is translated as CASSPGTFGLGSNQPQHF.

The V gene is TRBV6-6, the J gene TRBJ1-2; no clear D gene. The ends were cut back, 10 bases at V and 4 bases at J, with 10 bases in the middle. This CDR3 contains 11 residues. Germline V lookup: CDR1 MNHNY, CDR2 SVGAGI (reference sequence). The CDR3 protein is CATSPLYGYTF. The CDR3 coding sequence is TGTGCCACTAGTCCCCTCTATGGCTACACCTTC.

V is TRBV28 and J is TRBJ2-3, with 7 bases that match TRBD1. The CDR3 has 15 amino acids. Trimming took 2 bases from V and 4 from J; bases not matched to a gene: 6. From germline, CDR1 is MDHEN and CDR2 SYDVKM. The CDR3 coding sequence is TGTGCCAGCAGTTTAGGAAAGGGGGCTGCAGATACGCAGTATTTT. Protein: CASSLGKGAADTQYF.